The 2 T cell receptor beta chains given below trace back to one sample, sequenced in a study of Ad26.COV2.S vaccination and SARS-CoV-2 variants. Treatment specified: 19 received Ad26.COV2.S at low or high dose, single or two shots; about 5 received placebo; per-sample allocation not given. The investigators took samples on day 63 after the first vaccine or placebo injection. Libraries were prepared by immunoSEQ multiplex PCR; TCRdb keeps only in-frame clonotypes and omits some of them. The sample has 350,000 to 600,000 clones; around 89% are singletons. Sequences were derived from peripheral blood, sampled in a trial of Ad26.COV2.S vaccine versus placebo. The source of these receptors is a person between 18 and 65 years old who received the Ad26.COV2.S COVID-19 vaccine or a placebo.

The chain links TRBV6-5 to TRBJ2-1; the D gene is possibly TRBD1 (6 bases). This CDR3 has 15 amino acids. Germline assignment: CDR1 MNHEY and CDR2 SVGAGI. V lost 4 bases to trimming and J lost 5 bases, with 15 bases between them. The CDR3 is CASSWGRTVHNEQFF. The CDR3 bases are TGTGCCAGCAGTTGGGGCCGGACAGTCCACAATGAGCAGTTCTTC.

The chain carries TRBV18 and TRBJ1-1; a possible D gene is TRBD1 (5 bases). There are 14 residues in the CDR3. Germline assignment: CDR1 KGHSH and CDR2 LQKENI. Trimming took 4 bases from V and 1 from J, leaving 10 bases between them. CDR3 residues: CASSLGRANTEAFF. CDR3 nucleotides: TGTGCCAGCTCACTGGGCAGGGCGAACACTGAAGCTTTCTTT.